This TCR beta chain was identified during a study of blood T cell repertoires in COVID-19. Study in general: The origin of the acute and convalescent COVID-19 samples was the United States, Italy and Spain. Sample material is recorded as cDNA or gDNA derived from T cells, B-cell-depleted T cells, or PBMCs.

Original handling: Amplified reference gene primers provided the basis for estimating nucleated cell counts. Data came from immunoSEQ multiplex PCR; TCRdb stores just in-frame clones and leaves some out. V and J calls and clone size are copied from that table; D and trimming were computed from the DNA. The sample has about 310,000 clones, roughly 84% seen once. This clone was recorded only once. From germline, CDR1 is LNHNV and CDR2 YYDKDF (reference sequence). Trimming stripped 0 bases from V and 3 bases from J, with 7 bases between. This CDR3 has 14 amino acids. The chain couples TRBV15 to TRBJ2-3; unclear D gene. Sequenced material: peripheral blood. This clonotype was obtained from a man aged 45-60 years with active or convalescent COVID-19. The CDR3 nucleotides read TGTGCCACCAGCAGAGATAGTGGTACAGATACGCAGTATTTT. Amino acid sequence: CATSRDSGTDTQYF.